This T cell receptor beta chain derives from a study of T cells after yellow fever vaccination. The study, taken as a whole, reports: CD4 and CD8 compartments shared a small share of clonotypes, likely from convergent recombination.

Of note for this clonotype: Antigen unknown. A clone one base away is much larger, so this may be a read error.

The 5'RACE template-switching step produced TCR cDNA and added a universal primer site and UMIs. TCRdb re-called the 5' RACE reads through MiXCR, storing one row per CDR3 protein. The profile covers around 63,000 distinct CDR3 sequences, with 6.5% to 9% appearing a single time and approximately 34% taken by the ten largest. This receptor was obtained from a man aged 30 to 45 who received the YFV17D yellow fever vaccine. Material: CD8+ T cells sorted from PBMCs, obtained 15 days after the yellow fever booster vaccination.

The CDR3 coding sequence is TGCGCCAGCAGTCAAACCAGGGCCAAGGCTGAAAAACTGTTTTTT. Its protein product is CASSQTRAKAEKLFF. The V and J genes are TRBV23-1 and TRBJ1-4; tentative D call: TRBD1 (5 bases). TRBV23-1 is sorted into the ORF group, with uncertain function. The CDR3 consists of 15 residues. The V gene lost 2 bases and the J gene lost 7 bases, with 14 bases spanning the gap.